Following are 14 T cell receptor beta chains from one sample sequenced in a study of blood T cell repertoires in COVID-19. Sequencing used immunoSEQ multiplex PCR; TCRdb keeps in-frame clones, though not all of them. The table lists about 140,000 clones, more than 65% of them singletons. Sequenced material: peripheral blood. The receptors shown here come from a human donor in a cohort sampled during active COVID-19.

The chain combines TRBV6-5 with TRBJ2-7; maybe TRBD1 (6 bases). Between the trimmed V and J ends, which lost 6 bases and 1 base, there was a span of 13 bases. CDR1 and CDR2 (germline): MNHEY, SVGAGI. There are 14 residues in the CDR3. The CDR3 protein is CASRRTGSSYEQYF. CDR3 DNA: TGTGCCAGCAGGCGAACAGGGTCGTCCTACGAGCAGTACTTC.

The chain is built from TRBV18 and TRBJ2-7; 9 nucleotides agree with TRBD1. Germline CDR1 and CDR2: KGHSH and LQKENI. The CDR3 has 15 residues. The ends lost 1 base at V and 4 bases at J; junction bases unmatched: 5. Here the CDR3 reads CASSPQGTGTYEQYF. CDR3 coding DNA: TGTGCCAGCTCACCACAGGGGACAGGGACATACGAGCAGTACTTC.

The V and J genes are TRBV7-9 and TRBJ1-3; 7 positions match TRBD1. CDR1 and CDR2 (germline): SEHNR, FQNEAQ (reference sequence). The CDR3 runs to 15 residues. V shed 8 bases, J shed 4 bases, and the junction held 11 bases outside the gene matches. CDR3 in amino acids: CASGALGTAGNTIYF. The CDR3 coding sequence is TGTGCCAGCGGGGCCCTCGGGACAGCGGGAAACACCATATATTTT. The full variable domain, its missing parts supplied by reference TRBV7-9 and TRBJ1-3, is DTGVSQNPRHKITKRGQNVTFRCDPISEHNRLYWYRQTLGQGPEFLTYFQNEAQLEKSRLLSDRFSAERPKGSFSTLEIQRTEQGDSAMYLCASGALGTAGNTIYFGEGSWLTVV.

The CDR3, as DNA: TGTGCCAGCGTCCGACAGGAAAAGAACACTGAAGCTTTCTTT. Its translation is CASVRQEKNTEAFF. V usage is TRBV6-5 and J usage is TRBJ1-1; D is perhaps TRBD1 (6 bases). The CDR3 length is 14 residues. Trimming shortened V by 8 bases and J by 1 base, and 14 bases separated the two germline ends. Germline loops: CDR1 MNHEY, CDR2 SVGAGI.

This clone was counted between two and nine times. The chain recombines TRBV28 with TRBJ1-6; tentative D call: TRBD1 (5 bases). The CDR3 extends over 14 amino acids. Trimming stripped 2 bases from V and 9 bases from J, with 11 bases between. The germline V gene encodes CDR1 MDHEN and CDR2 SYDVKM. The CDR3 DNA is TGTGCCAGCAGTTTAGCAGGGCTGGGTTCACCCCTCCACTTT. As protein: CASSLAGLGSPLHF.

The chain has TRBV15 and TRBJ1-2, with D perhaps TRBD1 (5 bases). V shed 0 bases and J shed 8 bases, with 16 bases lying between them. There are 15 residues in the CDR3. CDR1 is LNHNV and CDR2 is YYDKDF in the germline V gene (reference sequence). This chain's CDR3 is CATSRDGRGSNGYTF. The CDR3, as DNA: TGTGCCACCAGCAGAGATGGGAGGGGCTCGAACGGCTACACCTTC.

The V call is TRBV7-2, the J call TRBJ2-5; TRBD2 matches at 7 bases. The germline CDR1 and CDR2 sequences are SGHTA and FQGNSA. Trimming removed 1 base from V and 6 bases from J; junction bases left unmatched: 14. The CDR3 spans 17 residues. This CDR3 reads CASSLEVFGGGRKTQYF. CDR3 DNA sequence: TGTGCCAGCAGCTTAGAAGTCTTCGGCGGGGGTAGGAAGACCCAGTACTTC.

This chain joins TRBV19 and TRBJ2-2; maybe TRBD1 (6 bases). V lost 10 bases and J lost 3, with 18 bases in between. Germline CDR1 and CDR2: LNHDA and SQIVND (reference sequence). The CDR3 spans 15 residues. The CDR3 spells CATNLGTIHTGELFF. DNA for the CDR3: TGTGCCACCAATTTGGGGACAATTCACACCGGGGAGCTGTTTTTT. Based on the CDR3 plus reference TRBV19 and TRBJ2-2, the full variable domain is DGGITQSPKYLFRKEGQNVTLSCEQNLNHDAMYWYRQDPGQGLRLIYYSQIVNDFQKGDIAEGYSVSREKKESFPLTVTSAQKNPTAFYLCATNLGTIHTGELFFGEGSRLTVL.

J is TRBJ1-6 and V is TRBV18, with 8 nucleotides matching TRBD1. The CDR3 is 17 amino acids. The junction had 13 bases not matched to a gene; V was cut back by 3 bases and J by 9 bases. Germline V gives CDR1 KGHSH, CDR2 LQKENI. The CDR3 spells CASSPVTPDRVVSPLHF. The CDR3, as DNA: TGTGCCAGCTCACCGGTAACTCCGGACAGGGTTGTTTCACCCCTCCACTTT.

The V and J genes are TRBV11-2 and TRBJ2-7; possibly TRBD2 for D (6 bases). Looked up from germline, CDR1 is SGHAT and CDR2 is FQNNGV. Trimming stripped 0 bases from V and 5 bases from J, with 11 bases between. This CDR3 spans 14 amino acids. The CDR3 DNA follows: TGTGCCAGCAGCTTAGACCGGGGGAGCGACGAGCAGTACTTC. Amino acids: CASSLDRGSDEQYF.

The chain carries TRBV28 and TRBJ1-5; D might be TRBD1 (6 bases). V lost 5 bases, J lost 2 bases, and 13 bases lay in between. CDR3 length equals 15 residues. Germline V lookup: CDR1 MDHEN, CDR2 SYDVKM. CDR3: CASSHLKGGNQPQHF. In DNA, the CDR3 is TGTGCCAGCAGTCACCTAAAGGGGGGCAATCAGCCCCAGCATTTT.

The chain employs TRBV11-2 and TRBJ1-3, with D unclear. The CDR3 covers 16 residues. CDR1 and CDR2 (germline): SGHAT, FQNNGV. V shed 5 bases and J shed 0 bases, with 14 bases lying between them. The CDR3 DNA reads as TGTGCCAGCAGCCTTTATCCGGGGTTCTCTGGAAACACCATATATTTT. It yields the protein CASSLYPGFSGNTIYF. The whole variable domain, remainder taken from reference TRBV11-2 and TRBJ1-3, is EAGVAQSPRYKIIEKRQSVAFWCNPISGHATLYWYQQILGQGPKLLIQFQNNGVVDDSQLPKDRFSAERLKGVDSTLKIQPAKLEDSAVYLCASSLYPGFSGNTIYFGEGSWLTVV.

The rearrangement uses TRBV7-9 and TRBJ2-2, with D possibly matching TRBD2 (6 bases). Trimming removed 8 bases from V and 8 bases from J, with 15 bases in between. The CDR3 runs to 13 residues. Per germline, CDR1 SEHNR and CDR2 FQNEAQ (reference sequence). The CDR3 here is CASPGLPAGELFF. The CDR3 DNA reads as TGTGCCAGCCCGGGACTCCCTGCGGGGGAGCTGTTTTTT.

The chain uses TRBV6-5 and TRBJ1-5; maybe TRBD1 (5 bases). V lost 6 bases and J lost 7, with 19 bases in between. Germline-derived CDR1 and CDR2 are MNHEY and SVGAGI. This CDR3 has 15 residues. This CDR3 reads CASRSQMGGSQPQHF. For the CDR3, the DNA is TGTGCCAGCAGGAGCCAGATGGGGGGTTCACAGCCCCAGCATTTT.